The rows below give T cell receptor beta chains drawn from one sample of a study of CD8+CD57+ T cells in acquired aplastic anemia. Each CDR3 protein is one row after TCRdb ran MiXCR on the reads. The sample lists about 80,000 distinct CDR3 sequences, roughly half occurring once. Sequenced: sorted CD4+, CD8+, or CD8+CD57+ T cells (not recorded which) from PBMCs. The receptors stem from a human donor in good health, serving as a control. CDR3s include the opening cysteine and the closing phenylalanine or tryptophan.

>TRBJ2-5|TRBV29-1|13
CSVEKTGAETQYF
>TRBJ1-1|TRBV29-1|10
CSVAQTEAFF
>TRBJ1-5|TRBV25-1|15
CASSLTPGTNQPQHF
>TRBJ2-7|TRBV2|15
CASSEAGGSSYEQYF
>TRBJ1-2|TRBV20-1|14
CSARVGGGHYGYTF
>TRBJ1-6|TRBV5-1|16
CASSLKTSSYNSPLHF
>TRBJ2-7|TRBV2|11
CATSEGRGQYF
>TRBJ2-7|TRBV9|13
CASSVMGLYEQYF
>TRBJ2-3|TRBV15|15
CATSRRTGVADTQYF
>TRBJ2-3|TRBV7-6|15
CASSPRDASTDTQYF
>TRBJ1-6|TRBV15|13
CATSREGSSPLHF
>TRBJ2-7|TRBV4-3|17
CSYPSTRGLALGYEQYF
>TRBJ2-5|TRBV29-1|12
CSESSGSETQYF